The T cell receptor (beta chain) under discussion was sequenced for a study of technical replicates of blood from four donors (dated by TCRdb to 2016 to 2017). Libraries were prepared through the immunoSEQ multiplex PCR assay. What TCRdb holds here is the immuneACCESS table cut down to in-frame rearrangements. Part of the clones is not present; checked against another copy, under half of the missing clones reflect an unresolved V gene, and the others are unexplained. The sample includes about 83,000 clones, with just under 95% observed a single time. The top ten hold approximately 0.25% of the sample. On this clone itself: This clone's antigen is unknown. No quality values exist for individual bases; no much larger clone is one base distant.

This sequence originates from a human donor in good health. Material for sequencing was T cells isolated from PBMCs.

CDR3 loop: CASGGQAYYEQYF. Read as DNA, the sequence is TGTGCCAGCGGGGGACAGGCCTACTACGAGCAGTACTTC. The V and J segments used are TRBV6-5 and TRBJ2-7, with TRBD1 matching 8 junction bases. From the cysteine through the phenylalanine, the CDR3 covers 13 amino acids. Just CDR3 DNA is preserved here, 39 bases in frame from base 1. After removal of 8 bases from V and 3 bases from J, the junction retains 6 bases not matched to a gene. The CDR1 and CDR2 encoded by the germline V gene are MNHEY and SVGAGI.